This T cell receptor (beta chain) stems from a study of graft-versus-host responses after intestinal transplantation. About the research overall: Each transplant was multivisceral, liver-intestinal, or isolated intestinal.

Findings and limits, study-wide: Allograft graft-versus-host to host-versus-graft clonal ratios ran high in patients with graft-donor T cell macrochimerism.

Points on this clone: As yet, its antigen is unknown.

This CDR3 region has 14 residues. CDR1 and CDR2 (germline): KGHSH, LQKENI. The ends lost 2 bases at V and 2 bases at J; junction bases unmatched: 3. Clones were read by immunoSEQ multiplex PCR, and TCRdb kept only the in-frame ones, dropping some. The data contain about 120,000 clones, more than 80% of them seen just once; the ten biggest clones take up approximately 0.22%. The sequencing used unstimulated CD4+ T cells sorted from spleen or lymph node cells, collected before transplant. The gene calls are TRBV18 and TRBJ2-7, with TRBD1 identical over 7 bases. This clonotype originated in a human donor who was the organ donor for an intestinal transplant. The CDR3 DNA is TGTGCCAGCTCACCAGGGGGACAGACCTACGAGCAGTACTTC. Its protein product is CASSPGGQTYEQYF.